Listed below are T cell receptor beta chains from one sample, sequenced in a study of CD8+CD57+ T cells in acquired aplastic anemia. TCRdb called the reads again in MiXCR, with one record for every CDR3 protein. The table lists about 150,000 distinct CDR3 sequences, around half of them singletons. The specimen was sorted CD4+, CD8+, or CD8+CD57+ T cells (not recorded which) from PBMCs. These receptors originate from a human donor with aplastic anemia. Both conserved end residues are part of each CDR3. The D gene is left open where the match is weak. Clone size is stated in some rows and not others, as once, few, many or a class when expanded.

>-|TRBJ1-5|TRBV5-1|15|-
TGCGCCAGCAGCTTGCAGGGAAAGGGCAATCAGCCCCAGCATTTT
CASSLQGKGNQPQHF
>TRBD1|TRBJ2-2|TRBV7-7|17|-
TGTGCTAGCAGCTTATCTCTCCCGGACAGGGGCACCGGGGAGCTGTTTTTT
CASSLSLPDRGTGELFF
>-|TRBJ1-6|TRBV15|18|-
TGTGCCACCAGCAGAGATGGAACCCCGGAGACTGACAATTCACCCCTCCACTTT
CATSRDGTPETDNSPLHF
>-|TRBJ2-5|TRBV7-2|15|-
TGTGCCAGCAGCTTATGGGCTAGCAGGCAGCGGACCCAGTACTTC
CASSLWASRQRTQYF
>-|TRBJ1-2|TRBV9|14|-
TGTGCCAGCAGCGTAGTAACAGGAGATTATGGCTACACCTTC
CASSVVTGDYGYTF
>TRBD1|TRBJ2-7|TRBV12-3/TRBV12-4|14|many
TGTGCCAGCAGTTTAGGGACAGGGGTTGGCGAGCAGTACTTC
CASSLGTGVGEQYF
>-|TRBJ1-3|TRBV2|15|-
TGTGCCAGCAGTGAGGGGCGGCGCTCTGGAAACACCATATATTTT
CASSEGRRSGNTIYF
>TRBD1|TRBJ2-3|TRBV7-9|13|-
TGTGCCAGCAGTTCAACAGGGGAAGATACGCAGTATTTT
CASSSTGEDTQYF
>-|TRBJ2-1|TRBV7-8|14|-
TGTGCCAGCAGCTTAGCGGGGCCGAACAATGAGCAGTTCTTC
CASSLAGPNNEQFF
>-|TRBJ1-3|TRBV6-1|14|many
TGTGCCAGCAGTGAAGTGGCAGCGGGCCACACCATATATTTT
CASSEVAAGHTIYF
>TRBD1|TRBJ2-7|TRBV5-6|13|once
TGTGCCAGCAGCGAAGGGACAGTCTACGAGCAGTACTTC
CASSEGTVYEQYF
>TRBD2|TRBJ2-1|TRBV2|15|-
TGTGCCAGCAGTGTTGATGGCGGGGGCTACAATGAGCAGTTCTTC
CASSVDGGGYNEQFF
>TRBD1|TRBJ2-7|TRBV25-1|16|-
TGTGCCAGCAGTGGTATCCGGGACAGCGATAAGTACGAGCAGTACTTC
CASSGIRDSDKYEQYF
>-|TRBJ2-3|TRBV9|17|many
TGTGCCAGCAGCGTAGGCTCTAGCCGTCATAGCACAGATACGCAGTATTTT
CASSVGSSRHSTDTQYF
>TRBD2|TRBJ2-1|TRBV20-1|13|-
TGCAGTGCTAGGACTAGCGGGAGCGGGGAGCAGTTCTTC
CSARTSGSGEQFF
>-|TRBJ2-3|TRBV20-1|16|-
TGCAGTGCTAGACCGGGTTGGGCCCAGGGGACAGATACGCAGTATTTT
CSARPGWAQGTDTQYF
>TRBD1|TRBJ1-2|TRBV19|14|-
TGTGCCATTGGGCGCGGACAGGGGAACTATGGCTACACCTTC
CAIGRGQGNYGYTF
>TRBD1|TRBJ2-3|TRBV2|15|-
TGTGCCAGCAGTCTGGACAGGGGTCAGGCGGATACGCAGTATTTT
CASSLDRGQADTQYF
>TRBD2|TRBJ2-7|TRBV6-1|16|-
TGTGCCAGCAGTGAAGTGGATAGCGGGAGAGTCTACGAGCAGTACTTC
CASSEVDSGRVYEQYF
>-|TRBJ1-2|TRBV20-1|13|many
TGCAGTGCTAGAGATTTCGGAAACTATGGCTACACCTTC
CSARDFGNYGYTF
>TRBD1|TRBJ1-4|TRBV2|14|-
TGTGCCAGCAGTGAGCAGGGGGCGAGAGAAAAACTGTTTTTT
CASSEQGAREKLFF
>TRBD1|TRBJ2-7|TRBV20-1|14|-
TGCAGTGCTAGAAACCGGGACAGGGTGTACGAGCAGTACTTC
CSARNRDRVYEQYF
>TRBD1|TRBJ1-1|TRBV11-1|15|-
TGTGCCAGCAGCTTACCAGACAGGGAGCTACCAGAAGCTTTCTTT
CASSLPDRELPEAFF
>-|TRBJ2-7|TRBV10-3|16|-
TGTGCCATCAGTGGGGGTGCACCTCCGTGCTCCTACGAGCAGTACTTC
CAISGGAPPCSYEQYF
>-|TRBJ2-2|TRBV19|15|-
TGTGCCAGTAGGAACAGGGAGTGGAACACCGGGGAGCTGTTTTTT
CASRNREWNTGELFF
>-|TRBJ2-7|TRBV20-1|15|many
TGCAGTGCTAGAGATCCCCAGGGAGGAGGGTACGAGCAGTACTTC
CSARDPQGGGYEQYF
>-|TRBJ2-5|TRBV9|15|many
TGTGCCAGCAGCGTCTCGAGCCGGGGTTGGGAGACCCAGTACTTC
CASSVSSRGWETQYF
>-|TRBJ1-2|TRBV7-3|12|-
TGTGCCAGCAGCCTCGCTAACTATGGCTACACCTTC
CASSLANYGYTF
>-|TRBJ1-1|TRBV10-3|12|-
TGTGCCAGCAGTGCCGGCGGGCCTGAAGCTTTCTTT
CASSAGGPEAFF
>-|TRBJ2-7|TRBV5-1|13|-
TGCGCCAGCAGCGATAATCTCGGCTCGGGGCAGTACTTC
CASSDNLGSGQYF
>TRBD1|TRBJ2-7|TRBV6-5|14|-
TGTGCCAGCAGTGACTCGAGTTACAGGGGCGAGCAGTACTTC
CASSDSSYRGEQYF
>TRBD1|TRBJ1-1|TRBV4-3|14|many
TGCGCCAGCAGACTCGGACAGGCGGACACTGAAGCTTTCTTT
CASRLGQADTEAFF
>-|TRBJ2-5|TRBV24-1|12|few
TGTGCCACCATGTCCCCCGCGGAGACCCAGTACTTC
CATMSPAETQYF